This T cell receptor (beta chain) was recovered during a study of T cells in Graves' hyperthyroidism and ophthalmopathy. This clonotype was detected many times. Authors of the study amplified TCR beta CDR3 regions from RNA transcripts. HTBI primers drove first-round RT-PCR of the TCR CDR3. MiXCR was run by TCRdb on the multiplex PCR reads, yielding one entry per CDR3 protein. Among around 300,000 distinct CDR3 sequences listed, approximately 15% were seen once. Subjects aged 18 to 65 presented with newly diagnosed hyperthyroidism of less than 2 months' duration. Sequencing was done on a sample of blood. This TCR came from a middle-aged woman with Graves' hyperthyroidism.

CDR3 nucleotide sequence: TGCGCCAGCAGCTTCGGGACTTCGGGAGCTAATGAGCAGTTCTTC. Its protein is CASSFGTSGANEQFF. This sequence joins TRBV5-1 and TRBJ2-1; D may be TRBD2 (6 bases). Trimming cost V 2 bases and J 7 bases, with 16 bases left between them. The germline V gene has CDR1 SGHRS and CDR2 YFSETQ. The CDR3 runs 15 residues.